The clone carrying this T cell receptor (beta chain) has only a few counts. Its antigen is still unknown. A mixed TRB-A/B primer pool amplified rearranged TRB by multiplex touch-down PCR. MiXCR was run by TCRdb on the multiplex PCR reads, yielding one entry per CDR3 protein. The profile shows some 9,600 distinct CDR3 sequences, around 38% of them singletons. The sample comes from a study of T cell repertoires in aging, cancer and after chemotherapy. Study background: Donor ages fell into six groups from 30 or younger up to 70 or older. Roughly 8.8 million TCR reads made up the full dataset.

V was trimmed by 5 bases and J by 2 bases, leaving 13 bases between them. CDR3 size: 14 residues. The germline gives CDR1 MNHEY, CDR2 SVGEGT. Study-level findings and limits: Across the chemotherapy interval, each cancer cohort showed higher median generation probability, suggesting thymic rebound. Compared with age-matched healthy donors, untreated hematological or solid cancer patients showed higher blood TCR clonality.

Peripheral blood genomic DNA, not sorted cells or RNA, was the template. Material: blood. The TCR comes from a human donor in good health. This chain links TRBV6-2 or TRBV6-3 with TRBJ2-7; D tentatively fits TRBD1 or TRBD2 (5 bases each). The CDR3 DNA reads as TGTGCCAGCAGTACGGCCGGGACCCCCTACGAGCAGTACGTC. The encoded protein is CASSTAGTPYEQYV.